The 24 T cell receptor beta chains given below trace back to one sample, sequenced in a study of radiotherapy plus CTLA-4 blockade in lung cancer. Here immunoSEQ multiplex PCR was the method, and the copy in TCRdb shows in-frame clones only, minus some. The sample includes roughly 50,000 clones, about 81% of them seen just once. Here the sequenced sample was peripheral blood, taken from a patient treated with radiotherapy plus ipilimumab. The receptors shown here come from a human donor with non-small cell lung cancer who had stable disease on radiotherapy plus ipilimumab.

This clone was observed a handful of times. The genes are TRBV18 and TRBJ2-6, with no clear D. Germline loops: CDR1 KGHSH, CDR2 LQKENI. The CDR3 loop spans 15 amino acids. With 3 bases removed from V and 4 bases from J, the gap between germline ends came to 10 bases. The CDR3: CASSPPATGANVLTF. The DNA for the CDR3 is TGTGCCAGCTCACCCCCAGCGACCGGGGCCAACGTCCTGACTTTC.

A remark on this clone: The junction differs from germline at one of its ends, possibly a read error. The sample holds other DNA sequences that translate to the same CDR3. This rearrangement joins TRBV6-4 to TRBJ1-3; tentative D call: TRBD1 (5 bases). The CDR3 covers 16 residues. Germline V gene data show CDR1 as MRHNA and CDR2 as SNTAGT. CDR3: CASSVIQGVIRDTIYF. Written as DNA, the CDR3 is TGCGCCAGCAGTGTCATCCAGGGTGTTATTAGGGACACCATATATTTT.

This chain uses TRBV2 with TRBJ2-1; the D gene is possibly TRBD2 (5 bases). Germline V CDR1 and CDR2: SNHLY, FYNNEI. The CDR3 is made up of 14 amino acids. V lost 8 bases and J lost 0, with 11 bases in between. The CDR3 coding sequence is TGTGCCAGCCGGAACGGGAACTCCTACAATGAGCAGTTCTTC. This translates into CASRNGNSYNEQFF.

The genes are TRBV27 and TRBJ1-6; weak D call: TRBD1 (6 bases). The ends were cut back, 3 bases at V and 7 bases at J, with 13 bases in the middle. CDR3 length: 15 amino acids. Germline V gene sequence: CDR1 MNHEY, CDR2 SMNVEV (reference sequence). The CDR3 nucleotides read TGTGCCAGCAGTTTCCGGGGGGCCGGGAATTCACCCCTCCACTTT. Residues: CASSFRGAGNSPLHF.

The chain joins TRBV28 to TRBJ2-3; 8 bases agree with TRBD1. Losses at the gene ends were 1 base for V and 2 bases for J; bases not matched to a gene: 5. Germline V lookup: CDR1 MDHEN, CDR2 SYDVKM. This CDR3 spans 16 amino acids. CDR3 DNA sequence: TGTGCCAGCAGTTTATCAGGGACAGGTTACACAGATACGCAGTATTTT. Amino acids: CASSLSGTGYTDTQYF.

The V and J genes are TRBV7-8 and TRBJ2-2, with TRBD2 identical over 8 bases. The germline V gene encodes CDR1 SGHVS and CDR2 FQNEAQ. J gave up 5 bases and V 3 bases, and 8 bases lay outside the gene matches. The CDR3 spans 16 residues. DNA for the CDR3: TGTGCCAGCAGCTTCGGGAGCGGGAGAAGGACCGGGGAGCTGTTTTTT. This encodes CASSFGSGRRTGELFF.

V and J are TRBV11-2 and TRBJ2-7; possibly TRBD1 for D (5 bases). Germline-derived CDR1 and CDR2 are SGHAT and FQNNGV. V lost 5 bases and J lost 6, with 11 bases in between. This CDR3 has 12 amino acids. The CDR3 nucleotides read TGTGCCAGCAGCCCCCCGCAGGGCGAGCAGTACTTC. Its protein is CASSPPQGEQYF.

This chain joins TRBV6-6 and TRBJ2-1, with 8 bases fitting TRBD2. Germline-derived CDR1 and CDR2 are MNHNY and SVGAGI (reference sequence). This CDR3 is built from 15 residues. J lost 0 bases, V lost 6 bases, and 4 bases had no gene match. In DNA, the CDR3 is TGTGCCAGCAGGGCGGGAGGTAACTCCTACAATGAGCAGTTCTTC. This codes for CASRAGGNSYNEQFF.

This chain links TRBV30 with TRBJ2-1; D unclear. CDR1 is GTSNPN and CDR2 is SVGIG in the germline V gene (reference sequence). With 2 bases removed from V and 8 bases from J, the gap between germline ends came to 7 bases. The CDR3 length is 11 residues. The CDR3 is CAWSLSDEQFF. CDR3 in DNA: TGTGCCTGGAGTTTATCGGATGAGCAGTTCTTC. Based on the CDR3 plus reference TRBV30 and TRBJ2-1, the full variable domain is SQTIHQWPATLVQPVGSPLSLECTVEGTSNPNLYWYRQAAGRGLQLLFYSVGIGQISSEVPQNLSASRPQDRQFILSSKKLLLSDSGFYLCAWSLSDEQFFGPGTRLTVL.

The rearrangement links TRBV5-1 to TRBJ2-2; D is perhaps TRBD1 (5 bases). V was pared by 0 bases and J by 7 bases, with 13 bases between. The CDR3 sequence is 15 residues long. CDR1 SGHRS and CDR2 YFSETQ come from the germline V gene. CDR3 coding DNA: TGCGCCAGCAGCTTGGGACAGCCCCTGAACGGGGAGCTGTTTTTT. This encodes CASSLGQPLNGELFF.

J is TRBJ2-7 and V is TRBV19; 9 bases fit TRBD1. The CDR3 has 15 residues. Germline V lookup: CDR1 LNHDA, CDR2 SQIVND (reference sequence). V was clipped by 4 bases and J by 4 bases; unmatched bases: 8. Here the CDR3 DNA reads TGTGCCAGTAGTAGAGGGGACAGGGCGGTATACGAGCAGTACTTC. This codes for CASSRGDRAVYEQYF.

This clone was observed a few times. This chain links TRBV10-3 with TRBJ2-7, with TRBD1 identical over 10 bases. With 4 bases clipped from V and 4 bases from J, the junction kept 7 bases outside the gene matches. The CDR3 runs to 15 residues. Germline CDR1 ENHRY, CDR2 SYGVKD. The CDR3 reads CAISAFRDRGYEQYF. The CDR3 DNA reads TGTGCCATCAGTGCCTTCCGGGACAGGGGTTACGAGCAGTACTTC.

V usage is TRBV7-2 and J usage is TRBJ2-1; 7 bases map to TRBD2. Losses at the gene ends were 0 bases for V and 1 base for J; bases not matched to a gene: 6. Germline V gene data show CDR1 as SGHTA and CDR2 as FQGNSA. The CDR3 runs 17 residues. CDR3 nucleotide sequence: TGTGCCAGCAGCTTAGCGGGCGGGAGTTGGTCCTACAATGAGCAGTTCTTC. Translating gives CASSLAGGSWSYNEQFF.

The chain uses TRBV28 and TRBJ2-1; 7 bases fit TRBD1. The CDR3 is made up of 16 amino acids. The germline CDR1 and CDR2 sequences are MDHEN and SYDVKM. Trimming at V came to 3 bases and at J to 8 bases, leaving 13 bases not matched to a gene. CDR3: CASSFSQGVHVDEQFF. CDR3 sequence (DNA): TGTGCCAGCAGTTTCAGCCAGGGGGTCCACGTCGATGAGCAGTTCTTC.

CDR3 sequence (DNA): TGTGCCAGCAGCTTAGGAGGGAATTCGAACACCGGGGAGCTGTTTTTT. Amino acid sequence: CASSLGGNSNTGELFF. This chain joins TRBV7-9 and TRBJ2-2, with D maybe TRBD2 (5 bases). In germline, CDR1 is SEHNR, CDR2 FQNEAQ (reference sequence). The V gene lost 1 base and the J gene lost 0 bases, with 9 bases spanning the gap. The CDR3 spans 16 residues.

This chain connects TRBV7-8 to TRBJ1-5; tentative D call: TRBD1 (6 bases). V dropped 5 bases and J dropped 4 bases, with 12 bases sitting between them. This CDR3 is 14 amino acids long. Germline-derived CDR1 and CDR2 are SGHVS and FQNEAQ. The CDR3 is CASSPDSGNQPQHF. Here the CDR3 DNA reads TGTGCCAGCAGCCCGGACAGTGGAAATCAGCCCCAGCATTTT. Full variable domain (outside the CDR3, taken from reference TRBV7-8 and TRBJ1-5): GAGVSQSPRYKVAKRGQDVALRCDPISGHVSLFWYQQALGQGPEFLTYFQNEAQLDKSGLPSDRFFAERPEGSVSTLKIQRTQQEDSAVYLCASSPDSGNQPQHFGDGTRLSIL.

The V and J genes are TRBV19 and TRBJ1-3; weak D call: TRBD1 (5 bases). This CDR3 comprises 17 residues. V was cut by 4 bases and J by 0 bases, with 16 bases left in between. Germline V gene data show CDR1 as LNHDA and CDR2 as SQIVND (reference sequence). The CDR3 loop reads CASSTFRKGLSGNTIYF. CDR3 DNA sequence: TGTGCCAGTAGTACTTTCCGAAAGGGGCTCTCTGGAAACACCATATATTTT.

The chain carries TRBV5-1 and TRBJ2-5; D not resolved. Germline-derived CDR1 and CDR2 are SGHRS and YFSETQ. Between the trimmed V and J ends, which lost 0 bases and 4 bases, there was a span of 7 bases. The CDR3 is 13 residues long. CDR3 in amino acids: CASSLGSGETQYF. The CDR3 nucleotides are TGCGCCAGCAGCTTGGGTTCCGGAGAGACCCAGTACTTC. Variable domain in full (rest from reference TRBV5-1 and TRBJ2-5): KAGVTQTPRYLIKTRGQQVTLSCSPISGHRSVSWYQQTPGQGLQFLFEYFSETQRNKGNFPGRFSGRQFSNSRSEMNVSTLELGDSALYLCASSLGSGETQYFGPGTRLLVL.

The J gene is TRBJ1-1, the V gene TRBV6-6; TRBD1 agrees at 7 bases. Losses at the gene ends were 1 base for V and 3 bases for J; bases not matched to a gene: 2. The CDR3 has 14 amino acids. From germline, CDR1 is MNHNY and CDR2 SVGAGI (reference sequence). CDR3 DNA sequence: TGTGCCAGCAGTTACTTCGACAGGGACACTGAAGCTTTCTTT. It yields the protein CASSYFDRDTEAFF.

The V call is TRBV6-1, the J call TRBJ2-1, with D perhaps matching TRBD1 (5 bases). V shed 6 bases and J shed 10 bases, with 13 bases lying between them. The CDR3 loop spans 12 amino acids. From germline, CDR1 is MNHNS and CDR2 SASEGT. The DNA of the CDR3 is TGTGCCAGCAGCGATGGGGCTCGGGAGCAGTTCTTC. This translates into CASSDGAREQFF.

This chain connects TRBV7-8 to TRBJ2-5; D may be TRBD2 (6 bases). This CDR3 region has 15 residues. V was clipped by 2 bases and J by 5 bases, with 15 bases between them. Germline V CDR1 and CDR2: SGHVS, FQNEAQ. The CDR3 reads CASSLRVRGWETQYF. CDR3 sequence (DNA): TGTGCCAGCAGCTTAAGAGTTCGGGGGTGGGAGACCCAGTACTTC.

This chain links TRBV7-8 with TRBJ2-7; 13 bases align to TRBD2. V shed 4 bases, J shed 2 bases, and the junction held 8 bases outside the gene matches. CDR3 size: 17 residues. Per the germline V gene, CDR1 is SGHVS and CDR2 is FQNEAQ. The CDR3 DNA reads TGTGCCAGCAGCTCCGGGACTAGCGGGACCTACACCTACGAGCAGTACTTC. It encodes CASSSGTSGTYTYEQYF.

The genes are TRBV18 and TRBJ2-7, with TRBD1 matching over 10 bases. With V trimmed by 6 bases and J by 2 bases, 7 bases remained unmatched. Looked up from germline, CDR1 is KGHSH and CDR2 is LQKENI. This CDR3 has 15 residues. The CDR3 region has the DNA TGTGCCAGCTCGTGGGGACAGGGGCCAACCTACGAGCAGTACTTC. It is translated as CASSWGQGPTYEQYF.

This chain uses TRBV28 with TRBJ2-7; D gene ambiguous. The V gene lost 6 bases and the J gene lost 6 bases, with 12 bases spanning the gap. From germline, CDR1 is MDHEN and CDR2 SYDVKM. The CDR3 spans 12 residues. The CDR3, as DNA: TGTGCCAGCAGCCAATCGTGGAGCGAGCAGTACTTC. Amino acids: CASSQSWSEQYF.